Following are 26 T cell receptor beta chains from one sample sequenced in a study of stem cell transplantation in POMP-related autoinflammatory disease. Measured with immunoSEQ multiplex PCR; TCRdb has only the in-frame clones, and not every one. The repertoire holds fewer than 3,000 clones, with more than 85% as singletons. The material sequenced was CD4+ follicular helper T cells (Tfh) from PBMCs, taken after stem cell transplantation. The origin of the receptors is a human patient with POMP-related autoinflammation and immune dysregulation (PRAID). Some T cells here may be from the graft donor.

This chain links TRBV10-1 with TRBJ2-5; 10 bases are shared with TRBD2. Germline V lookup: CDR1 WNHNN, CDR2 SYGVQD (reference sequence). V trimming: 3 bases; J trimming: 4 bases; junction bases outside the gene matches: 5. The CDR3 length is 15 residues. CDR3 residues: CASSDSGGPGETQYF. CDR3 nucleotide sequence: TGCGCCAGCAGTGATAGCGGGGGGCCGGGAGAGACCCAGTACTTC.

This sequence joins TRBV7-3 and TRBJ2-3; D may be TRBD2 (5 bases). Germline CDR1 reads SGHTA; CDR2 reads FQGTGA. The germline V and J ends were trimmed by 1 base and 3 bases, with 14 bases remaining between them. The CDR3 has 16 amino acids. Written as DNA, the CDR3 is TGTGCCAGCAGCTTAATTGCGGACTCGGGGACAGATACGCAGTATTTT. This gives the protein CASSLIADSGTDTQYF.

This clone has more than one count but fewer than ten. The rearrangement uses TRBV7-9 and TRBJ2-2; D may be TRBD1 (5 bases). Germline loops: CDR1 SEHNR, CDR2 FQNEAQ (reference sequence). This CDR3 is built from 13 residues. V dropped 4 bases and J dropped 4 bases, with 7 bases sitting between them. CDR3 in DNA: TGTGCCAGCAGCTGGGGCTCCACCGGGGAGCTGTTTTTT. Its translation is CASSWGSTGELFF.

The chain couples TRBV2 to TRBJ2-2; 11 bases are a match to TRBD2. The germline gives CDR1 SNHLY, CDR2 FYNNEI. J lost 1 base, V lost 5 bases, and 6 bases had no gene match. The CDR3 length is 17 residues. The CDR3, as DNA: TGTGCCAGCAGTAGACTAGCGGGGACACAGAACACCGGGGAGCTGTTTTTT. It encodes CASSRLAGTQNTGELFF.

The J gene is TRBJ1-6, the V gene TRBV9; D ambiguous. Germline CDR1 reads SGDLS; CDR2 reads YYNGEE. Deletions cut 3 bases from V and 7 bases from J, with 23 bases between. This CDR3 is built from 18 residues. The CDR3 loop reads CASSARGMLKGGNSPLHF. The CDR3 DNA follows: TGTGCCAGCAGCGCCCGAGGAATGCTGAAGGGTGGAAATTCACCCCTCCACTTT.

This chain joins TRBV3-1 (or the pseudogene TRBV3-2) and TRBJ2-3, with D perhaps matching TRBD2 (8 bases). V lost 4 bases to trimming and J lost 4 bases, with 12 bases between them. This CDR3 has 14 residues. Germline V gene lookup returns CDR1 LGHDT and CDR2 YNNKEL (reference sequence). The CDR3 region has the DNA TGTGCCAGCAGCCTAGCGGGACAGTCAGATACGCAGTATTTT. Translation: CASSLAGQSDTQYF.

The V gene is TRBV11-3, the J gene TRBJ2-3; TRBD2 matches 7 bases. The CDR3 extends over 16 amino acids. CDR1 and CDR2 from the germline V gene are SGHNT and YENEEA. The junction had 14 bases not matched to a gene; V was cut back by 5 bases and J by 6 bases. The CDR3 here is CASSPRGQAGTDTQYF. CDR3 DNA sequence: TGTGCCAGCAGCCCAAGAGGCCAAGCGGGGACGGATACGCAGTATTTT.

The rearrangement uses TRBV5-1 and TRBJ2-3; 12 nucleotides match TRBD2. The V gene's germline CDR1 is SGHRS and CDR2 YFSETQ. This CDR3 has 16 amino acids. J gave up 0 bases and V 3 bases, and 2 bases lay outside the gene matches. CDR3 sequence: CASSWTSGKSTDTQYF. The DNA of the CDR3 is TGCGCCAGCAGCTGGACTAGCGGGAAAAGCACAGATACGCAGTATTTT.

V and J are TRBV12-3 or TRBV12-4 and TRBJ2-2; D is perhaps TRBD1 (6 bases). This CDR3 has 13 amino acids. V lost 5 bases and J lost 6, with 10 bases in between. The CDR3 region has the DNA TGTGCCAGCAGTCCCTCAGGGGCCGGGGAGCTGTTTTTT. This sequence encodes CASSPSGAGELFF.

This clone appeared once. The chain employs TRBV5-5 and TRBJ1-6; 9 bases align to TRBD1. There are 14 residues in the CDR3. CDR1 SGHKS and CDR2 YYEKEE come from the germline V gene (reference sequence). J gave up 10 bases and V 4 bases, and 6 bases lay outside the gene matches. The DNA of the CDR3 is TGTGCCAGCAGCCTGGGACAGGGTAGGTCACCCCTCCACTTT. It encodes CASSLGQGRSPLHF.

This clone showed up just once. V and J are TRBV28 and TRBJ2-7, with D tentatively TRBD1 (7 bases). V lost 4 bases and J lost 0, with 10 bases in between. CDR3 length: 14 residues. Germline-derived CDR1 and CDR2 are MDHEN and SYDVKM. The CDR3 region is CASSWGDSSYEQYV. The CDR3 bases are TGTGCCAGCAGTTGGGGGGACAGCTCCTACGAGCAGTACGTC.

The chain has TRBV4-1 and TRBJ1-5, with no clear D. V was pared by 1 base and J by 5 bases, with 9 bases between. CDR3 length equals 14 residues. Germline V gene lookup returns CDR1 MGHRA and CDR2 YSYEKL. The CDR3 nucleotides are TGCGCCAGCAGCCAAGGGGGAGGCGATCAGCCCCAGCATTTT. This encodes CASSQGGGDQPQHF.

The chain is built from TRBV5-1 and TRBJ1-4, with TRBD1 matching over 8 bases. With V trimmed by 3 bases and J by 4 bases, 8 bases remained unmatched. The CDR3 has 16 residues. The germline V gene has CDR1 SGHRS and CDR2 YFSETQ. CDR3 DNA sequence: TGCGCCAGCAGCTCGAGACCGGACAGGGTTAATGAAAAACTGTTTTTT. Amino acids: CASSSRPDRVNEKLFF. The full variable domain, in which reference TRBV5-1 and TRBJ1-4 provide the parts outside the CDR3, is KAGVTQTPRYLIKTRGQQVTLSCSPISGHRSVSWYQQTPGQGLQFLFEYFSETQRNKGNFPGRFSGRQFSNSRSEMNVSTLELGDSALYLCASSSRPDRVNEKLFFGSGTQLSVL.

The chain links TRBV29-1 to TRBJ2-7, with a weak D call TRBD1 (5 bases). CDR1 and CDR2 from the germline V gene are SQVTM and ANQGSEA. Trimming left V 4 bases short and J 3 bases short, with 13 bases between. The length of the CDR3 is 13 residues. The CDR3 nucleotides read TGCAGCGTTGCCAGGGCCCCCCTCTACGAGCAGTACTTC. Translation: CSVARAPLYEQYF.

The chain combines TRBV11-2 with TRBJ2-3; TRBD2 aligns across 8 bases. The CDR3 totals 17 residues. Germline values: CDR1 SGHAT, CDR2 FQNNGV. V lost 5 bases to trimming and J lost 0 bases; unmatched junction nucleotides: 10. The CDR3 bases are TGTGCCAGCAGCCCTGGTATTAGCGGGACCAGCACAGATACGCAGTATTTT. This translates into CASSPGISGTSTDTQYF.

This chain connects TRBV19 to TRBJ2-1; 7 bases are a match to TRBD1. The length of the CDR3 is 13 residues. V trimming: 6 bases; J trimming: 6 bases; junction bases outside the gene matches: 5. Germline V gene data show CDR1 as LNHDA and CDR2 as SQIVND (reference sequence). CDR3 residues: CASRRGPRNEQFF. For the CDR3, the DNA is TGTGCCAGTAGAAGGGGGCCACGCAATGAGCAGTTCTTC.

This sequence joins TRBV12-3 or TRBV12-4 and TRBJ1-5; the D is unclear. V gave up 8 bases and J gave up 10 bases, with 15 bases separating them. The CDR3 is 12 amino acids. In DNA, the CDR3 is TGTGCCAGCGGCAACCGATGGAGTCCCCAGCATTTT. Residues: CASGNRWSPQHF.

The sample holds one count of this clone. The V call is TRBV6-9, the J call TRBJ2-4; D perhaps matches TRBD1 (6 bases). From germline, CDR1 is MNHGY and CDR2 SVAAGI. CDR3 size: 14 residues. CDR3 region: CANGGFLAKNIQYF. The CDR3, as DNA: TGTGCTAATGGGGGCTTCCTAGCCAAAAACATTCAGTACTTC.

This clone appeared a few times. J is TRBJ2-7 and V is TRBV30, with TRBD2 matching over 7 bases. Trimming took 0 bases from V and 4 from J; bases not matched to a gene: 6. The CDR3 totals 14 residues. Germline V gene sequence: CDR1 GTSNPN, CDR2 SVGIG (reference sequence). CDR3 sequence: CAWSVASGRYEQYF. In DNA form, the CDR3 reads TGTGCCTGGAGTGTGGCTAGCGGCCGGTACGAGCAGTACTTC.

This clone was observed a single time. This chain joins TRBV5-4 and TRBJ2-6; 16 bases match TRBD2. Germline V CDR1 and CDR2: SGHNT, YYREEE (reference sequence). The trim removed 5 bases at V and 5 bases at J, leaving 10 bases unmatched. This CDR3 is built from 19 residues. The DNA of the CDR3 is TGTGCCAGCAGTCCGGGACTAGCGGGGGGGCCCTCAAGGGCCAACGTCCTGACTTTC. Its translation: CASSPGLAGGPSRANVLTF.

The rearrangement joins TRBV7-8 to TRBJ2-3; D possibly uses TRBD1 or TRBD2 (5 bases each). Deletions cut 3 bases from V and 1 base from J, with 8 bases between. The CDR3 runs to 14 residues. In germline, CDR1 is SGHVS, CDR2 FQNEAQ. CDR3 bases: TGTGCCAGCAGCTTCGAGGGGCGCACAGATACGCAGTATTTT. Amino acids: CASSFEGRTDTQYF.

The V gene is TRBV5-1, the J gene TRBJ2-5; D ambiguous. This CDR3 region has 13 residues. Germline V gene lookup returns CDR1 SGHRS and CDR2 YFSETQ. V lost 7 bases and J 1 base, leaving 11 bases between the germline ends. The CDR3 DNA is TGCGCCAGCGAATCCCAGCCCCAAGAGACCCAGTACTTC. Amino acid sequence: CASESQPQETQYF.

The rearrangement uses TRBV11-3 and TRBJ2-2; the D gene is possibly TRBD1 (7 bases). The CDR3 consists of 16 residues. The germline CDR1 and CDR2 sequences are SGHNT and YENEEA. The V end lost 3 bases, the J end lost 3 bases, and 14 bases lay between the germline ends. In nucleotides, the CDR3 is TGTGCCAGCAGCTTGTCAGGGGGGCACGACACCGGGGAGCTGTTTTTT. The encoded protein is CASSLSGGHDTGELFF.

This chain connects TRBV6-5 to TRBJ2-1; D is tentatively TRBD1 or TRBD2 (5 bases each). V was pared by 10 bases and J by 1 base, with 11 bases between. Germline-derived CDR1 and CDR2 are MNHEY and SVGAGI. The CDR3 length is 13 residues. CDR3 protein: CANRDGSYNEQFF. DNA of the CDR3: TGTGCCAACCGGGACGGATCCTACAATGAGCAGTTCTTC.

J is TRBJ2-7 and V is TRBV2; 10 bases match TRBD1. Germline V CDR1 and CDR2: SNHLY, FYNNEI. The CDR3 is made up of 15 amino acids. Trimming cost V 7 bases and J 1 base; bases outside gene matches: 7. In DNA form, the CDR3 reads TGTGCCAGCATCCGGACAGGGGGGGTTTCCTACGAGCAGTACTTC. This encodes CASIRTGGVSYEQYF.

The rearrangement links TRBV12-3 or TRBV12-4 to TRBJ1-2; 10 bases line up with TRBD1. Germline trimming cut 6 bases from V and 7 bases from J; bases unmatched to any gene: 5. The CDR3 extends over 13 amino acids. The CDR3 loop reads CASSRDRGSGYTF. As DNA, the CDR3 is TGTGCCAGCAGCCGGGACAGGGGCTCTGGCTACACCTTC.